This TCR beta chain emerged from a study of T-cell memory formation after mild COVID-19. Study-level results: Later expanders leaned CD4+, whereas clones that contracted between day 15 and 85 were balanced CD4/CD8. Of the contracting clones, CD4+ ones lay mainly in CM and EM, and CD8+ ones in EMRA. Certain responding clones were present in pre-infection memory, suggesting participation of cross-reactive memory.

CDR1 and CDR2 from the germline V gene are SGHTA and FQGNSA. This CDR3 has 14 amino acids. V was pared by 6 bases and J by 4 bases, with 6 bases of the junction left unmatched. Worth noting for this clonotype: What it recognizes is unknown.

MiXCR, applied by TCRdb to the 5' RACE reads, yields one record per CDR3 protein. The sample has a few hundred thousand distinct CDR3 sequences, around 30% seen once. The sequence came from an adult woman who had mild COVID-19 (a few samples of this study predate the infection). Cell type and time point are not known. The V call is TRBV7-2, the J call TRBJ2-5; 9 bases map to TRBD2. The sequenced material came from PBMCs or a T cell subset sorted from them (not recorded which). DNA for the CDR3: TGTGCCAGCAGTTATAGCGGGAGTCGAGAGACCCAGTACTTC. Translation gives CASSYSGSRETQYF. Full variable domain (outside the CDR3, taken from reference TRBV7-2 and TRBJ2-5): GAGVSQSPSNKVTEKGKDVELRCDPISGHTALYWYRQSLGQGLEFLIYFQGNSAPDKSGLPSDRFSAERTGGSVSTLTIQRTQQEDSAVYLCASSYSGSRETQYFGPGTRLLVL.